The table lists the clone carrying this T cell receptor (beta chain) with a few counts. After removal of 4 bases from V and 6 bases from J, the junction contained 9 bases not matched to a gene. This CDR3 is 13 amino acids long. Germline-derived CDR1 and CDR2 are SQVTM and ANQGSEA. This specimen comes from a study of T-cell reconstitution after alpha-beta-depleted transplantation in children. Molecular barcoding with unique molecular identifiers was used for the TCRbeta library. One entry per CDR3 protein, called by TCRdb with MiXCR from the PCR reads. Of about 980,000 distinct CDR3 sequences listed, about 30% are singletons.

This specimen consisted of PBMCs, mostly from graft donor cells, obtained 360 days after TCRalphabeta/CD19-depleted stem cell transplant. J is TRBJ2-7 and V is TRBV29-1, with 7 bases matching TRBD1. The TCR sequence derives from a boy younger than two who had a stem cell transplant for SCID, so the T cells may come from the graft donor. The CDR3 reads CSVVQGVSGEQYF. In DNA, the CDR3 is TGCAGCGTTGTGCAGGGGGTGTCGGGCGAGCAGTACTTC.